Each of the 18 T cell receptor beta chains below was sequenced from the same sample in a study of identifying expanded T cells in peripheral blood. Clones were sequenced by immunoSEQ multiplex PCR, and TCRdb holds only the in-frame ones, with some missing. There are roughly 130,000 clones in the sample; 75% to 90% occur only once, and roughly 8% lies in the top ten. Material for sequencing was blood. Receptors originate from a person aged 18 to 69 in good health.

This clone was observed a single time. The CDR3, as DNA: TGTGCCACCAGCATACCGGGGGAGCAGTACTTC. It codes for CATSIPGEQYF. The chain combines TRBV15 with TRBJ2-7; perhaps TRBD2 as D (5 bases). V gave up 4 bases and J gave up 7 bases, with 8 bases separating them. Germline V gene lookup returns CDR1 LNHNV and CDR2 YYDKDF (reference sequence). This CDR3 contains 11 residues. Full variable domain (missing parts from reference TRBV15 and TRBJ2-7): DAMVIQNPRYQVTQFGKPVTLSCSQTLNHNVMYWYQQKSSQAPKLLFHYYDKDFNNEADTPDNFQSRRPNTSFCFLDIRSPGLGDTAMYLCATSIPGEQYFGPGTRLTVT.

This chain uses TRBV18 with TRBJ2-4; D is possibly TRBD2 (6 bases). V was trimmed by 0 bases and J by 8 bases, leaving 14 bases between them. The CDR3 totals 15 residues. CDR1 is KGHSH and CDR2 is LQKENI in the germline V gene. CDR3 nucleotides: TGTGCCAGCTCACCACCGTCTCAACCGGGGGACATTCAGTACTTC. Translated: CASSPPSQPGDIQYF.

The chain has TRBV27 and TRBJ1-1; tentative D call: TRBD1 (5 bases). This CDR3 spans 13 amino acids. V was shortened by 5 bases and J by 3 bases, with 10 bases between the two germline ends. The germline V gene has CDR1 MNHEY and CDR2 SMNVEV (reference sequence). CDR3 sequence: CASSRDLYTEAFF. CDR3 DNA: TGTGCCAGCAGTAGGGACCTTTACACTGAAGCTTTCTTT.

The CDR3, as DNA: TGTGCCAGCAGCCCAGTTATGAACACTGAAGCTTTCTTT. It yields the protein CASSPVMNTEAFF. This chain joins TRBV5-4 and TRBJ1-1; no firm D call. Germline CDR1 and CDR2: SGHNT and YYREEE (reference sequence). CDR3 length: 13 amino acids. V lost 4 bases to trimming and J lost 0 bases, with 7 bases between them.

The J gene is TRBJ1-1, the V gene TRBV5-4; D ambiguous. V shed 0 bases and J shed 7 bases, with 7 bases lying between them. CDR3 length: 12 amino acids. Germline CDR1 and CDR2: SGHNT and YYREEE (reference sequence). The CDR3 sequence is CASSLAQNEAFF. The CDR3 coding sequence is TGTGCCAGCAGCTTGGCCCAGAATGAAGCTTTCTTT.

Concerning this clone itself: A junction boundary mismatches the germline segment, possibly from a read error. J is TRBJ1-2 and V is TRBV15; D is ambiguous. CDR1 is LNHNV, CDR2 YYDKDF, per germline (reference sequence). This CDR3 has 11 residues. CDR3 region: CATNRSYGYTF. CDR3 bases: TGTGCCACCAACAGATCTTACGGCTACACCTTC.

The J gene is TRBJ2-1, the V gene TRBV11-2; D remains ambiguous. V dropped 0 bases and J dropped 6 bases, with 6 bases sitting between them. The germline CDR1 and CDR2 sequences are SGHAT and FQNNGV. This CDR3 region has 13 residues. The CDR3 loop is CASSLDLVNEQFF. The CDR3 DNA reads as TGTGCCAGCAGCTTAGATCTCGTCAATGAGCAGTTCTTC. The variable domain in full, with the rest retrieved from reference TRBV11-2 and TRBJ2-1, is EAGVAQSPRYKIIEKRQSVAFWCNPISGHATLYWYQQILGQGPKLLIQFQNNGVVDDSQLPKDRFSAERLKGVDSTLKIQPAKLEDSAVYLCASSLDLVNEQFFGPGTRLTVL.

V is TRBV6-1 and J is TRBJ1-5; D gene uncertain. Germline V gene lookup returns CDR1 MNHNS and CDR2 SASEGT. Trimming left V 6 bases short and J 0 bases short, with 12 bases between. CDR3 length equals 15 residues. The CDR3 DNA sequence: TGTGCCAGCAGCGTTGCTACCTATAGCAATCAGCCCCAGCATTTT. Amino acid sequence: CASSVATYSNQPQHF.

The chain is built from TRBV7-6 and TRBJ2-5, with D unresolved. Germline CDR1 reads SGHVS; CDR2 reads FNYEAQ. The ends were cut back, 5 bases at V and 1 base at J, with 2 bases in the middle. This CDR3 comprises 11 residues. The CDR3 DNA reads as TGTGCCAGCAGCAGCCAAGAGACCCAGTACTTC. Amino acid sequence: CASSSQETQYF. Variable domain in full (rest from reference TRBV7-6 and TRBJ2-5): GAGVSQSPRYKVTKRGQDVALRCDPISGHVSLYWYRQALGQGPEFLTYFNYEAQQDKSGLPNDRFSAERPEGSISTLTIQRTEQRDSAMYRCASSSQETQYFGPGTRLLVL.

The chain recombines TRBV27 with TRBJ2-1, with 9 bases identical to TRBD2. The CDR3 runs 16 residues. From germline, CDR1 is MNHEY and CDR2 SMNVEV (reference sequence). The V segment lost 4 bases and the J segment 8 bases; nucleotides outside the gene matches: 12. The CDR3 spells CASSSQRGRGGYEQFF. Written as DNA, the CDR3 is TGTGCCAGCAGTTCCCAGAGGGGGCGGGGGGGTTATGAGCAGTTCTTC.

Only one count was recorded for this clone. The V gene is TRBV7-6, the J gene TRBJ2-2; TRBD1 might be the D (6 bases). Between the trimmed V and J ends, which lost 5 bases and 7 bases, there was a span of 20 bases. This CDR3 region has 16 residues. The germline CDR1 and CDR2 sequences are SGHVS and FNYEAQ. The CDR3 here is CASSPLLRGSGGELFF. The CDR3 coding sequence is TGTGCCAGCAGCCCACTTCTGAGGGGGTCGGGCGGGGAGCTGTTTTTT.

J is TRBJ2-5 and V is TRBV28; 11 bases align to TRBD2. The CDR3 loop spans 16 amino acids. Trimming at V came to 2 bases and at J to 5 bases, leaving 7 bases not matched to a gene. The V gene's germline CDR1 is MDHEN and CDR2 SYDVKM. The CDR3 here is CASSLRTSGSRETQYF. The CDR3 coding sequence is TGTGCCAGCAGTTTACGCACTAGCGGGAGTAGGGAGACCCAGTACTTC.

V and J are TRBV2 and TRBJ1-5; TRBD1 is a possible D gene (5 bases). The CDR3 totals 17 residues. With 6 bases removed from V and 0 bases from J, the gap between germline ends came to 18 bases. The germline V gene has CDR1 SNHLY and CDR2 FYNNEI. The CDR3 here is CASRGTGKAYSNQPQHF. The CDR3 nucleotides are TGTGCCAGCAGGGGGACGGGGAAAGCTTATAGCAATCAGCCCCAGCATTTT.

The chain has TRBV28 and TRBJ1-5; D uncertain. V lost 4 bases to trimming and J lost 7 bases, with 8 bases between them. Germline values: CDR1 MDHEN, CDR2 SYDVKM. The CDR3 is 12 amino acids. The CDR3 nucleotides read TGTGCCAGCAGTTCCCCGGGGCAGCCCCAGCATTTT. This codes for CASSSPGQPQHF.

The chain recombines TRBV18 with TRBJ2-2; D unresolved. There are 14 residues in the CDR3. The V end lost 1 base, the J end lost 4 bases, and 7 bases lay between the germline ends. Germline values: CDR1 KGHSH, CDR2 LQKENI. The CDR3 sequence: CASSPQKLTGELFF. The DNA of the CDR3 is TGTGCCAGCTCACCACAAAAACTCACCGGGGAGCTGTTTTTT.

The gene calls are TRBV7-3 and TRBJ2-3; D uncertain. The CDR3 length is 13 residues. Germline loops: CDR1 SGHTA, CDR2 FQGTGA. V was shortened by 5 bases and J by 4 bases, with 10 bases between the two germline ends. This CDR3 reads CASSPYGADTQYF. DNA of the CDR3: TGTGCCAGCAGCCCATACGGAGCAGATACGCAGTATTTT. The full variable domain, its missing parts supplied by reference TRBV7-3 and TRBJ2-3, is GAGVSQTPSNKVTEKGKYVELRCDPISGHTALYWYRQSLGQGPEFLIYFQGTGAADDSGLPNDRFFAVRPEGSVSTLKIQRTERGDSAVYLCASSPYGADTQYFGPGTRLTVL.

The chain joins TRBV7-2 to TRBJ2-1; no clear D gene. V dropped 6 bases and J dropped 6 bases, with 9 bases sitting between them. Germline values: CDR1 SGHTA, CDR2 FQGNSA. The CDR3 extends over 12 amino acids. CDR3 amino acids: CASSLLVNEQFF. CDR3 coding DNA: TGTGCCAGCAGTCTTTTGGTCAATGAGCAGTTCTTC.

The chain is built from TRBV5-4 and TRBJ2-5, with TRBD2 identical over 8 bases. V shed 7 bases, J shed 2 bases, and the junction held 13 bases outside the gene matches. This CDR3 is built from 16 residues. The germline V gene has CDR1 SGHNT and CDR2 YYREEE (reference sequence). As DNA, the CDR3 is TGTGCCAGCCACGATACGGGGGTAGCGGGACAAGAGACCCAGTACTTC. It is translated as CASHDTGVAGQETQYF.